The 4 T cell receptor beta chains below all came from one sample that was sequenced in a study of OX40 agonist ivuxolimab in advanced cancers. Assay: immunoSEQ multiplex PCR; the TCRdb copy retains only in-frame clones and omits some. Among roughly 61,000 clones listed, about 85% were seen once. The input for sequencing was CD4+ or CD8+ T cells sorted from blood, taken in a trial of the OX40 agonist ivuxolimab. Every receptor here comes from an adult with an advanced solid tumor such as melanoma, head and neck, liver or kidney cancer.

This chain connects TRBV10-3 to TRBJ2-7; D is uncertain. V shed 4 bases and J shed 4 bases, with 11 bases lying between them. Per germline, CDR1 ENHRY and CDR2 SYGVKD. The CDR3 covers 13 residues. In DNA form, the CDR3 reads TGTGCCATCAGTGGGTCAGAACTTTACGAGCAGTACTTC. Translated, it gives CAISGSELYEQYF.

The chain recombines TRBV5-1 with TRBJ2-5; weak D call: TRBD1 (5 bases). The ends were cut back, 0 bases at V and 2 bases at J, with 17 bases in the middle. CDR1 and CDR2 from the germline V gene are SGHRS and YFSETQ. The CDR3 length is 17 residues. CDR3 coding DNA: TGCGCCAGCAGCTTGGCCGGAAGGGGCGCGTGGCAAGAGACCCAGTACTTC. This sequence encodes CASSLAGRGAWQETQYF.

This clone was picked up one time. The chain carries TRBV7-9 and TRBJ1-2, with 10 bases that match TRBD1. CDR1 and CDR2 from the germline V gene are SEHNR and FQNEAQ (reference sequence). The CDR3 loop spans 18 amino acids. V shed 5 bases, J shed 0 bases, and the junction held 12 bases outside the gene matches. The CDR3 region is CASSERPGQGRANYGYTF. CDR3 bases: TGTGCCAGCAGCGAGAGGCCGGGACAGGGGCGAGCTAACTATGGCTACACCTTC.

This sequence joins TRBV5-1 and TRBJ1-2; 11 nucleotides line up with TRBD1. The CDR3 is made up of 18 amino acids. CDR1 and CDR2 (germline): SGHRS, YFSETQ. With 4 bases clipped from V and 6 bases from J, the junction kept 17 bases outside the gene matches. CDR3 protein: CASSPGDGTGGSRNGYTF. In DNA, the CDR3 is TGCGCCAGCAGCCCGGGTGACGGGACAGGGGGTAGCAGGAATGGCTACACCTTC.